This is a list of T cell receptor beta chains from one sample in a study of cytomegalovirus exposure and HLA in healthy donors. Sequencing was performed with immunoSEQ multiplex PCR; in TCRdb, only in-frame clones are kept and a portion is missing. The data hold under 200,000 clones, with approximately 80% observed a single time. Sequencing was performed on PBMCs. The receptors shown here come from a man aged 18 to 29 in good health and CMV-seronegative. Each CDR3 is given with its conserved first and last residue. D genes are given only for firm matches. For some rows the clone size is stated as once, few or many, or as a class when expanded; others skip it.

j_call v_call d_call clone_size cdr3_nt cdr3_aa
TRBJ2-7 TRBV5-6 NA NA TGTGCCAGCAGCCAACGCTCAGGGATCTACGAGCAGTACTTC CASSQRSGIYEQYF
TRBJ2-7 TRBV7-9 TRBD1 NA TGTTCCAGCAGCTTCCCTATCGATCCAGGACAGGGGGCATACGAGCAGTACTTC CSSSFPIDPGQGAYEQYF
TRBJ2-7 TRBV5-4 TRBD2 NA TGTGCCAGCAGCTTGGAGAGTAATCTAGCGGGAAACTACGAGCAGTACTTC CASSLESNLAGNYEQYF
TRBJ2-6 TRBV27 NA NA TGTGCCAGCAGTTTGGGGGGGGGCCCCTCTGGGGCCAACGTCCTGACTTTC CASSLGGGPSGANVLTF
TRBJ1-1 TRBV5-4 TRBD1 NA TGTGCCAGCAGCTGGGACAGGGTTGAAGCTTTCTTT CASSWDRVEAFF
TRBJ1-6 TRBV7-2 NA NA TGTGCCAGCAGCTTAACCGGCAGGTCAATTAATTCACCCCTCCACTTT CASSLTGRSINSPLHF
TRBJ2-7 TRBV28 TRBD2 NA TGTGCCAGCAGCCCCTTCCGGGCGGGAGAGTACGAGCAGTACTTC CASSPFRAGEYEQYF
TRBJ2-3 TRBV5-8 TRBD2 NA TGTGCCAGCAGCTTCCGACTAGCGGGAAGGGGAGATACGCAGTATTTT CASSFRLAGRGDTQYF
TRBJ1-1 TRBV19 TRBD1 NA TGTGCCAGTAGTAACAGGGGGCTATCGGAAGCTTTCTTT CASSNRGLSEAFF
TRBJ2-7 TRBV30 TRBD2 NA TGTGCCTGGACTCTAGCGGGGGGTTTGGGGCAGTACTTC CAWTLAGGLGQYF
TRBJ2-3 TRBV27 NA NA TGTGCCAGCAGTTCCCACATGGAGGATACGCAGTATTTT CASSSHMEDTQYF
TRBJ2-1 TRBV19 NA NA TGTGCCAGTAGTATGAACCAGGGGTCCACCTACAATGAGCAGTTCTTC CASSMNQGSTYNEQFF
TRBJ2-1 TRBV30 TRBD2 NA TGTGCCTGGAGTTCGGGACTAGCGGGGGGGCCTTACAATGAGCAGTTCTTC CAWSSGLAGGPYNEQFF
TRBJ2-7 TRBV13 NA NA TGTGCCAGCAGTTCTCAGGGGTACGAGCAGTACTTC CASSSQGYEQYF
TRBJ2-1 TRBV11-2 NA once TGTGCCAGCAGCTTAGGGGATGGAGGGCGACACTCGAATGAGCAGTTCTTC CASSLGDGGRHSNEQFF
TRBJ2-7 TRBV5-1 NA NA TGCGCCAGCAGCCCCGGGAGCTCCTACGAGCAGTACTTC CASSPGSSYEQYF
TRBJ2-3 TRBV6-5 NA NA TGTGCCAGCAGTTATTCACAGGCAACCACAGATACGCAGTATTTT CASSYSQATTDTQYF
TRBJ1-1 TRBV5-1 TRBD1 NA TGCGCCAGCAGCCAGCCGCCGGGACAGGGGACGCTGAACACTGAAGCTTTCTTT CASSQPPGQGTLNTEAFF
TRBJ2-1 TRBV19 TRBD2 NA TGTGCCAGTTCTAACGGGGCCCTAGCGGGAGTCAATGAGCAGTTCTTC CASSNGALAGVNEQFF
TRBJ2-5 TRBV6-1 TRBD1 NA TGTGCCAGCAGTCCCGGGACAGGGGAAGTGGAGACCCAGTACTTC CASSPGTGEVETQYF
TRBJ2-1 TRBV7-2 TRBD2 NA TGTGCCAGCAGCTCGATCGGACTAGCGGGAGGGAGGCGATACAATGAGCAGTTCTTC CASSSIGLAGGRRYNEQFF
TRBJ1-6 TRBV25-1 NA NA TGTGCCAGCAGTGAGGCTGTTGGTTCACCCCTCCACTTT CASSEAVGSPLHF
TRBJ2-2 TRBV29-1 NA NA TGCAGCGTTGAGTCCGGGATGAACACCGGGGAGCTGTTTTTT CSVESGMNTGELFF
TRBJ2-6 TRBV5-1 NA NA TGCGCCAGCAGCTTTGAGGGCTCTGGGGCCAACGTCCTGACTTTC CASSFEGSGANVLTF
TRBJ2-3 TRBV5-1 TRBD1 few TGCGCCAGCAGCTTGGAGCAGGGGGCAGATACGCAGTATTTT CASSLEQGADTQYF
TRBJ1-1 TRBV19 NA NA TGTGCCAGTAGTTTAGACTATGAAGCTTTCTTT CASSLDYEAFF
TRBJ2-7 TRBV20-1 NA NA TGCAGTGCTAGTCCCAGCTACGAGCAGTACTTC CSASPSYEQYF
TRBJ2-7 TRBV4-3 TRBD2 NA TGCGCCAGCAGCCAAGCTAGCGGCCGGGGCTACGAGCAGTACTTC CASSQASGRGYEQYF
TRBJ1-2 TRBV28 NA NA TGTGCCAGCAGTTTAGCATGGCAGGGGAGTTTTGATGGCTACACCTTC CASSLAWQGSFDGYTF
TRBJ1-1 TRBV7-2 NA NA TGTGCCAGCAGCTTAGAGTCGGCAGGGATGAACACTGAAGCTTTCTTT CASSLESAGMNTEAFF
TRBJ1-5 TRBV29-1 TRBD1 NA TGCAGCGTTATCACAGGGGATGATCAGCCCCAGCATTTT CSVITGDDQPQHF
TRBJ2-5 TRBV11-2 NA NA TGTGCCAGCAGCTTAACGGGCCAGGGTGTCCTCCAAGAGACCCAGTACTTC CASSLTGQGVLQETQYF
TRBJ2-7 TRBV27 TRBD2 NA TGTGCCAGCAGTCCCCGGACTAGCGTGCGCGAGCAGTACTTC CASSPRTSVREQYF
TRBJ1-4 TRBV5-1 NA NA TGCGCCAGCAGCGTCATGCTGGGGGGGGTATTAAATGAAAAACTGTTTTTT CASSVMLGGVLNEKLFF
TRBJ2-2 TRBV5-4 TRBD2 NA TGTGCCAGCAGCTTGCCTAGCGGGGGGGGCGGCACCGGGGAGCTGTTTTTT CASSLPSGGGGTGELFF
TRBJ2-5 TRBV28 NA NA TGTGCCAGCAGTTTTCCACCCAGCCAAGAGACCCAGTACTTC CASSFPPSQETQYF
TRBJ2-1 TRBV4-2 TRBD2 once TGTGCCAGCAGCGAAAGTAGCACTAGCGGGAGAGGTGAGCAGTTCTTC CASSESSTSGRGEQFF
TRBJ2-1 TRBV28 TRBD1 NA TGTGCCAGCAGTCTTCGACAGGGGACGACGTTTGGGAATGAGCAGTTCTTC CASSLRQGTTFGNEQFF
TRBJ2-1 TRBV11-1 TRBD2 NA TGTGCCAGCAGCTTAGGAATTAGGCTAGCGGGAGGGATGAACAATGAGCAGTTCTTC CASSLGIRLAGGMNNEQFF
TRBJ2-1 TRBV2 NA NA TGTGCCAGCAGTGAAGAGGAGCGGACAGTCTACAATGAGCAGTTCTTC CASSEEERTVYNEQFF
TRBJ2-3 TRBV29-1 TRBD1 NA TGCAGCGTTGAGCTGGGGACAGGGGGCACAGATACGCAGTATTTT CSVELGTGGTDTQYF
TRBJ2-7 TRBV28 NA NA TGTGCCAGCAGCTCCCCGTGGGCAGGATCCTACGAGCAGTACTTC CASSSPWAGSYEQYF
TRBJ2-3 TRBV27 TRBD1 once TGTGCCAGCAGACGACAGGGGGCAGATACGCAGTATTTT CASRRQGADTQYF
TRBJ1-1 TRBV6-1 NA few TGTGCCAGCAGTGACTCAGCGGTGAACACTGAAGCTTTCTTT CASSDSAVNTEAFF
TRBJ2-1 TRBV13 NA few TGTGCCAGCAGCACCCGGGGGTGGGGCAATGAGCAGTTCTTC CASSTRGWGNEQFF
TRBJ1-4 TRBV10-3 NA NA TGTGCCATCAGTCAGGGAAGGAATGAAAAACTGTTTTTT CAISQGRNEKLFF
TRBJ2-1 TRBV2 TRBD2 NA TGTGCCAGCAGCGCTAGCGGGGGCTCCTACAATGAGCAGTTCTTC CASSASGGSYNEQFF
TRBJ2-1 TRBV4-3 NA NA TGCGCCAGCAGCCAAGATCGGCTAGCCAACAATGAGCAGTTCTTC CASSQDRLANNEQFF
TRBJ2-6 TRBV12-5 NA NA TGTGCTAGTGGTTTGACTAGTGCTTCTGGGGCCAACGTCCTGACTTTC CASGLTSASGANVLTF
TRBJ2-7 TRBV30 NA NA TGTGCCTGGAGTTGGGGGCTGGCCTACGAGCAGTACTTC CAWSWGLAYEQYF
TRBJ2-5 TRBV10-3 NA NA TGTGCCATCAGTGAGTCCGTGGGACTCCAAGAGACCCAGTACTTC CAISESVGLQETQYF
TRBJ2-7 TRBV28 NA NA TGTGCCAGCAGTCTTCCCCCGGGACACAGCTTATCCTACGAGCAGTACTTC CASSLPPGHSLSYEQYF
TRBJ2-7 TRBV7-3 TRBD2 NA TGTGCCAGCAGTCAAGGTTTACTAGCGGGGGGATCCTACGAGCAGTACTTC CASSQGLLAGGSYEQYF
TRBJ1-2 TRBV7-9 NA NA TGTGCCAGCAGCCTAGGAGAGGGGGACTATGGCTACACCTTC CASSLGEGDYGYTF
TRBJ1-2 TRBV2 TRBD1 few TGTGCCAGCCGACGATCCGGGACAGAGTATGGCTACACCTTC CASRRSGTEYGYTF